One and the same sample provided the 17 T cell receptor beta chains below, sequenced in a study of CD8+ T cells in alopecia areata. RNA extraction was followed by reverse transcription into cDNA, which acted as the sequencing template. Here immunoSEQ multiplex PCR was the method, and the copy in TCRdb shows in-frame clones only, minus some. The profile covers roughly 150,000 clones, with roughly 50% appearing a single time and roughly 6.8% taken by the ten largest. The sample consisted of CD4+ T cells sorted from blood. Source of these receptors: a human donor with alopecia areata.

This clone was counted between two and nine times. The chain carries TRBV10-3 and TRBJ1-3; D gene unclear. Trimming took off 6 bases at V and 0 bases at J, with 12 bases between the two ends. The CDR3 is 15 residues long. CDR1 is ENHRY, CDR2 SYGVKD, per germline. The CDR3 nucleotides are TGTGCCATCAGCCCGGACCTTAACTCTGGAAACACCATATATTTT. Translating it yields CAISPDLNSGNTIYF.

The chain recombines TRBV27 with TRBJ2-3; maybe TRBD2 (5 bases). The CDR3 is 15 residues long. Looked up from germline, CDR1 is MNHEY and CDR2 is SMNVEV (reference sequence). V shed 5 bases and J shed 4 bases, with 16 bases lying between them. The CDR3 spells CASSRDRPYADTQYF. The DNA of the CDR3 is TGTGCCAGCAGTCGGGATAGGCCCTACGCAGATACGCAGTATTTT.

This chain connects TRBV30 to TRBJ1-2, with D hard to call. The CDR3 runs to 12 residues. Germline CDR1 GTSNPN, CDR2 SVGIG (reference sequence). V lost 4 bases to trimming and J lost 13 bases, with 19 bases between them. The CDR3 DNA follows: TGTGCCTGGACCCTCCGCGAGGGAATTTGCACCTTC. Translated, it gives CAWTLREGICTF.

V is TRBV5-1 and J is TRBJ1-5; D may be TRBD1 (6 bases). This CDR3 has 15 residues. Trimming took 2 bases from V and 1 from J, leaving 10 bases between them. Germline-derived CDR1 and CDR2 are SGHRS and YFSETQ. Here the CDR3 reads CASSLTGASNQPQHF. The CDR3 DNA reads as TGCGCCAGCAGCTTAACGGGGGCGAGCAATCAGCCCCAGCATTTT.

This clone has a handful of counts. The chain employs TRBV30 and TRBJ2-7; either TRBD1 or TRBD2 may supply D (5 bases each). Germline CDR1 reads GTSNPN; CDR2 reads SVGIG (reference sequence). Trimming stripped 4 bases from V and 6 bases from J, with 10 bases between. This CDR3 is built from 11 residues. CDR3 nucleotide sequence: TGTGCCTGGACGATGGGGACCGAGCAGTACTTC. This gives the protein CAWTMGTEQYF.

The rearrangement joins TRBV29-1 to TRBJ2-7, with TRBD2 identical over 13 bases. V lost 6 bases, J lost 1 base, and 3 bases stayed unmatched. CDR1 and CDR2 (germline): SQVTM, ANQGSEA. CDR3 length: 14 amino acids. As DNA, the CDR3 is TGCAGCGTCGTGACTAGCGGGAGGTCCTACGAGCAGTACTTC. It encodes CSVVTSGRSYEQYF.

V gene TRBV19 combines with J gene TRBJ2-3; D is unclear. The V and J ends lost 6 bases and 0 bases respectively, with 13 bases between them. CDR1 and CDR2 from the germline V gene are LNHDA and SQIVND (reference sequence). The CDR3 runs to 15 residues. Here the CDR3 reads CASRLRSSSTDTQYF. In DNA, the CDR3 is TGTGCCAGTAGGCTCCGAAGCTCTAGCACAGATACGCAGTATTTT.

This chain joins TRBV27 and TRBJ2-6; D might be TRBD1 (6 bases). The germline CDR1 and CDR2 sequences are MNHEY and SMNVEV (reference sequence). V lost 5 bases to trimming and J lost 0 bases, with 11 bases between them. The CDR3 runs to 16 residues. For the CDR3, the DNA is TGTGCCAGCAGTCCTGGACAGCTCTCTGGGGCCAACGTCCTGACTTTC. It encodes CASSPGQLSGANVLTF.

The chain uses TRBV30 and TRBJ1-1, with D unclear. The germline CDR1 and CDR2 sequences are GTSNPN and SVGIG (reference sequence). Trimming removed 2 bases at V and 2 bases at J, with 12 bases between. This CDR3 spans 14 amino acids. The CDR3 spells CAWSTDGRNTEAFF. The CDR3 DNA follows: TGTGCCTGGAGTACAGACGGGAGAAACACTGAAGCTTTCTTT. The full variable domain, with the rest looked up from reference TRBV30 and TRBJ1-1, is SQTIHQWPATLVQPVGSPLSLECTVEGTSNPNLYWYRQAAGRGLQLLFYSVGIGQISSEVPQNLSASRPQDRQFILSSKKLLLSDSGFYLCAWSTDGRNTEAFFGQGTRLTVV.

This clone has only a few counts. The chain links TRBV29-1 to TRBJ1-1; 7 bases map to TRBD1. V shed 7 bases and J 1 base; nucleotides not matched to a gene: 12. Germline CDR1 SQVTM, CDR2 ANQGSEA. The CDR3 loop spans 15 amino acids. The DNA for the CDR3 is TGCAGCGCTGTCCGGGACAGAAAGAAGAACACTGAAGCTTTCTTT. Protein: CSAVRDRKKNTEAFF.

This chain links TRBV28 with TRBJ2-5; no definite D call. The germline V and J ends were trimmed by 5 bases and 3 bases, with 7 bases remaining between them. The CDR3 spans 12 residues. Germline-derived CDR1 and CDR2 are MDHEN and SYDVKM. The chain's CDR3 is CASSPRKETQYF. The CDR3 nucleotides are TGTGCCAGCAGTCCTCGGAAAGAGACCCAGTACTTC.

The gene calls are TRBV27 and TRBJ1-5, with D perhaps matching TRBD1 (5 bases). The CDR3 is made up of 14 amino acids. V gave up 5 bases and J gave up 4 bases, with 12 bases separating them. Germline CDR1 and CDR2: MNHEY and SMNVEV (reference sequence). This CDR3 reads CASSPGLGNQPQHF. The CDR3 DNA is TGTGCCAGCAGTCCGGGACTGGGAAATCAGCCCCAGCATTTT.

V gene TRBV2 combines with J gene TRBJ2-7, with 9 bases fitting TRBD2. The V gene end was trimmed by 4 bases and the J gene end by 6 bases; junction bases not matched to a gene: 10. This CDR3 region has 15 residues. Germline CDR1 reads SNHLY; CDR2 reads FYNNEI. CDR3 sequence reads: CASSASLAGYGEQYF. CDR3 DNA sequence: TGTGCCAGCAGTGCTTCGCTAGCGGGATATGGCGAGCAGTACTTC.

In its sample, this clone was seen a few times. The V call is TRBV27, the J call TRBJ2-3; TRBD2 matches 7 bases. Germline CDR1 MNHEY, CDR2 SMNVEV (reference sequence). The junction had 8 bases not matched to a gene; V was cut back by 7 bases and J by 4 bases. There are 14 residues in the CDR3. CDR3 in DNA: TGTGCCAGCAAGGGGAGGGCCAGATCAGATACGCAGTATTTT. Residues: CASKGRARSDTQYF.

This clone has only a few counts. The J gene is TRBJ1-1, the V gene TRBV2; D is possibly TRBD1 (5 bases). V was clipped by 7 bases and J by 2 bases, with 11 bases between them. CDR1 is SNHLY, CDR2 FYNNEI, per germline. This CDR3 has 13 residues. The CDR3 DNA sequence: TGTGCCAGCATCAAGACAGCCAACACTGAAGCTTTCTTT. Protein product: CASIKTANTEAFF. The full variable domain, with the rest looked up from reference TRBV2 and TRBJ1-1, is EPEVTQTPSHQVTQMGQEVILRCVPISNHLYFYWYRQILGQKVEFLVSFYNNEISEKSEIFDDQFSVERPDGSNFTLKIRSTKLEDSAMYFCASIKTANTEAFFGQGTRLTVV.

This clone occurred many times. This chain uses TRBV28 with TRBJ2-1; 9 bases fit TRBD2. The germline V gene encodes CDR1 MDHEN and CDR2 SYDVKM. V lost 7 bases, J lost 6 bases, and 10 bases stayed unmatched. The CDR3 is 15 residues long. The CDR3 coding sequence is TGTGCCAGCACCTCCCTAGCGGGATTAGGCAATGAGCAGTTCTTC. As protein: CASTSLAGLGNEQFF.

The table lists this clone with a few counts. The chain recombines TRBV5-1 with TRBJ1-4; no clear D gene. Germline-derived CDR1 and CDR2 are SGHRS and YFSETQ. The length of the CDR3 is 13 residues. Trimming took 0 bases from V and 3 from J, leaving 3 bases between them. The CDR3 DNA reads TGCGCCAGCAGCTTGGAGGCTAATGAAAAACTGTTTTTT. This sequence encodes CASSLEANEKLFF.